These 28 T cell receptor beta chains came from one sample sequenced in a study of T cell responses to AZD1222 COVID-19 vaccine. The protocol was immunoSEQ multiplex PCR, while the TCRdb copy is restricted to in-frame clones and leaves out a portion. The sample contains around 84,000 clones, roughly 86% of which appear only once. The starting material was peripheral blood, obtained on day 0 of AZD1222 vaccination. These receptors all stem from an adult in good health.

V and J are TRBV18 and TRBJ1-1; D remains unclear. CDR3 length: 13 amino acids. V was trimmed by 1 base and J by 4 bases, leaving 7 bases between them. Germline CDR1 is KGHSH and CDR2 is LQKENI. The CDR3: CASSPLWGTEAFF. CDR3 DNA sequence: TGTGCCAGCTCACCACTCTGGGGCACTGAAGCTTTCTTT.

The rearrangement uses TRBV25-1 and TRBJ2-7; TRBD1 or TRBD2 may be the D gene (5 bases each). The CDR3 totals 14 residues. Trimming shortened V by 0 bases and J by 2 bases, and 8 bases separated the two germline ends. CDR1 and CDR2 (germline): MGHDK, SYGVNS. The CDR3 loop reads CASSEYGGAYEQYF. The CDR3 nucleotides read TGTGCCAGCAGTGAATATGGGGGAGCCTACGAGCAGTACTTC.

The CDR3 region is CASSQDTGGPGEQYF. The DNA of the CDR3 is TGTGCCAGCAGCCAAGATACGGGAGGGCCTGGCGAGCAGTACTTC. The chain links TRBV4-2 to TRBJ2-7, with 8 nucleotides matching TRBD2. The CDR3 is made up of 15 amino acids. The germline gives CDR1 LGHNA, CDR2 YNFKEQ. Trimming at V came to 0 bases and at J to 6 bases, leaving 7 bases not matched to a gene.

This chain connects TRBV24-1 to TRBJ1-1, with D perhaps matching TRBD1 (5 bases). The CDR3 totals 14 residues. Germline V gene sequence: CDR1 KGHDR, CDR2 SFDVKD. The V end was cut by 5 bases, the J end by 2 bases, with 11 bases between. Here the CDR3 reads CATSGGTDNTEAFF. The CDR3 region has the DNA TGTGCCACCAGTGGAGGGACTGATAACACTGAAGCTTTCTTT.

The chain carries TRBV6-5 and TRBJ2-5; D possibly corresponds to TRBD2 (6 bases). Germline V gene data show CDR1 as MNHEY and CDR2 as SVGAGI. The CDR3 consists of 14 residues. Trimming took off 5 bases at V and 1 base at J, with 11 bases between the two ends. CDR3 in DNA: TGTGCCAGCAGTAAGACTAGTAGCCAAGAGACCCAGTACTTC. This gives the protein CASSKTSSQETQYF.

This chain uses TRBV5-4 with TRBJ2-1; D is possibly TRBD1 or TRBD2 (5 bases each). Germline CDR1 is SGHNT and CDR2 is YYREEE (reference sequence). This CDR3 comprises 15 residues. The V end lost 0 bases, the J end lost 4 bases, and 11 bases lay between the germline ends. For the CDR3, the DNA is TGTGCCAGCAGCTTGGGTCGAGGGGATTACAATGAGCAGTTCTTC. It codes for CASSLGRGDYNEQFF.

The chain employs TRBV4-2 and TRBJ1-2; the match to TRBD1 covers 8 bases. Trimming at V came to 1 base and at J to 0 bases, leaving 7 bases not matched to a gene. The germline gives CDR1 LGHNA, CDR2 YNFKEQ. The length of the CDR3 is 17 residues. The CDR3 nucleotides are TGTGCCAGCAGCCAAGCCCTGGGACAGGAGGCTAACTATGGCTACACCTTC. Translated: CASSQALGQEANYGYTF.

The chain combines TRBV28 with TRBJ1-2; TRBD1 might be the D (5 bases). The CDR3 length is 15 residues. Trimming stripped 10 bases from V and 6 bases from J, with 24 bases between. CDR1 is MDHEN and CDR2 is SYDVKM in the germline V gene. The CDR3 DNA is TGTGCCATCCTAACCTCTTTTCCAGGGTGGGATGGCTACACCTTC. This codes for CAILTSFPGWDGYTF.

The gene calls are TRBV9 and TRBJ1-4; no clear D. Trimming cost V 3 bases and J 8 bases, with 14 bases left between them. Per germline, CDR1 SGDLS and CDR2 YYNGEE. The CDR3 has 14 residues. The CDR3 reads CASSEMGGREKLFF. CDR3 DNA: TGTGCCAGCAGCGAAATGGGAGGAAGAGAAAAACTGTTTTTT. The entire variable domain, with the rest obtained from reference TRBV9 and TRBJ1-4, is as follows: DSGVTQTPKHLITATGQRVTLRCSPRSGDLSVYWYQQSLDQGLQFLIQYYNGEERAKGNILERFSAQQFPDLHSELNLSSLELGDSALYFCASSEMGGREKLFFGSGTQLSVL.

About this clone: The same CDR3 also results from other DNA sequences found in this sample. This chain uses TRBV7-9 with TRBJ1-2; unclear D gene. V dropped 1 base and J dropped 5 bases, with 8 bases sitting between them. CDR3 length: 13 amino acids. The germline V gene has CDR1 SEHNR and CDR2 FQNEAQ (reference sequence). The CDR3, as DNA: TGTGCCAGCAGCTTAGGCGGAACGTATGGCTACACCTTC. Residues: CASSLGGTYGYTF.

V gene TRBV7-2 combines with J gene TRBJ1-6, with D unclear. The V end lost 0 bases, the J end lost 0 bases, and 15 bases lay between the germline ends. CDR1 and CDR2 (germline): SGHTA, FQGNSA. CDR3 length: 19 residues. This chain's CDR3 is CASSLANPRGSSYNSPLHF. CDR3 in DNA: TGTGCCAGCAGCTTAGCGAACCCCCGAGGGAGCTCCTATAATTCACCCCTCCACTTT. Variable domain in full (rest from reference TRBV7-2 and TRBJ1-6): GAGVSQSPSNKVTEKGKDVELRCDPISGHTALYWYRQSLGQGLEFLIYFQGNSAPDKSGLPSDRFSAERTGGSVSTLTIQRTQQEDSAVYLCASSLANPRGSSYNSPLHFGNGTRLTVT.

V usage is TRBV3-1 (or the pseudogene TRBV3-2) and J usage is TRBJ1-6; 8 nucleotides align to TRBD1. There are 14 residues in the CDR3. The germline gives CDR1 LGHDT, CDR2 YNNKEL (reference sequence). After removal of 3 bases from V and 9 bases from J, the junction contained 4 bases not matched to a gene. CDR3 bases: TGTGCCAGCAGCCAGAACAGGGGGGCTTCACCCCTCCACTTT. It encodes CASSQNRGASPLHF.

The chain joins TRBV10-2 to TRBJ2-7; no reliable D call. The germline V gene encodes CDR1 WSHSY and CDR2 SAAADI. The CDR3 spans 14 residues. Trimming stripped 2 bases from V and 0 bases from J, with 8 bases between. The CDR3: CASSERLSSYEQYF. CDR3 DNA sequence: TGCGCCAGCAGTGAGAGGTTGAGCTCCTACGAGCAGTACTTC.

The V gene is TRBV7-3, the J gene TRBJ2-2, with 15 bases identical to TRBD2. The V and J ends lost 2 bases and 4 bases, in that order; junction bases with no gene match: 8. The CDR3 is made up of 19 amino acids. The germline V gene encodes CDR1 SGHTA and CDR2 FQGTGA. The CDR3 sequence is CASSLGGLAGGLVTGELFF. The CDR3 DNA follows: TGTGCCAGCAGCTTAGGTGGACTAGCGGGAGGGCTCGTCACCGGGGAGCTGTTTTTT. The complete variable domain, with remaining parts taken from reference TRBV7-3 and TRBJ2-2, reads GAGVSQTPSNKVTEKGKYVELRCDPISGHTALYWYRQSLGQGPEFLIYFQGTGAADDSGLPNDRFFAVRPEGSVSTLKIQRTERGDSAVYLCASSLGGLAGGLVTGELFFGEGSRLTVL.

This sequence joins TRBV20-1 and TRBJ2-7; tentative D call: TRBD1 (6 bases). The germline V gene has CDR1 DFQATT and CDR2 SNEGSKA (reference sequence). Trimming pared 3 bases from V and 2 bases from J, leaving 11 bases between. This CDR3 comprises 13 residues. This CDR3 is CSASQGNTYEQYF. CDR3 coding DNA: TGCAGTGCTAGTCAGGGGAACACCTACGAGCAGTACTTC.

The chain uses TRBV19 and TRBJ2-7; TRBD1 agrees at 9 bases. Germline V gene data show CDR1 as LNHDA and CDR2 as SQIVND (reference sequence). J lost 4 bases, V lost 3 bases, and 7 bases had no gene match. The CDR3 consists of 15 residues. CDR3 sequence: CASSIWADRGYEQYF. The CDR3 DNA is TGTGCCAGTAGTATTTGGGCGGACAGGGGTTACGAGCAGTACTTC.

This sequence joins TRBV7-8 and TRBJ2-2; maybe TRBD2 (6 bases). Trimming pared 0 bases from V and 6 bases from J, leaving 11 bases between. The germline V gene has CDR1 SGHVS and CDR2 FQNEAQ. The length of the CDR3 is 15 residues. DNA of the CDR3: TGTGCCAGCAGCTTAGCGCGGGGTACGGCCGGGGAGCTGTTTTTT. It yields the protein CASSLARGTAGELFF. Based on the CDR3 plus reference TRBV7-8 and TRBJ2-2, the full variable domain is GAGVSQSPRYKVAKRGQDVALRCDPISGHVSLFWYQQALGQGPEFLTYFQNEAQLDKSGLPSDRFFAERPEGSVSTLKIQRTQQEDSAVYLCASSLARGTAGELFFGEGSRLTVL.

The chain is built from TRBV5-1 and TRBJ1-4, with a weak D call TRBD1 (5 bases). Germline-derived CDR1 and CDR2 are SGHRS and YFSETQ. V was cut by 0 bases and J by 6 bases, with 12 bases left in between. CDR3 length equals 15 residues. The CDR3 DNA sequence: TGCGCCAGCAGCTTGGTCTGGGGAGGGGATGAAAAACTGTTTTTT. It yields the protein CASSLVWGGDEKLFF. Looking up the rest from reference TRBV5-1 and TRBJ1-4 gives the full variable domain: KAGVTQTPRYLIKTRGQQVTLSCSPISGHRSVSWYQQTPGQGLQFLFEYFSETQRNKGNFPGRFSGRQFSNSRSEMNVSTLELGDSALYLCASSLVWGGDEKLFFGSGTQLSVL.

This chain links TRBV30 with TRBJ2-5; a weak D match, TRBD2 (5 bases). The germline V gene has CDR1 GTSNPN and CDR2 SVGIG (reference sequence). V was cut by 2 bases and J by 4 bases, with 14 bases left in between. CDR3 length equals 14 residues. The CDR3 region has the DNA TGTGCCTGGAGTCTCAGCGGACTGCGAGAGACCCAGTACTTC. Amino acids: CAWSLSGLRETQYF.

The V and J genes are TRBV28 and TRBJ1-4, with D perhaps matching TRBD1 (5 bases). Trimming took 6 bases from V and 7 from J, leaving 18 bases between them. The CDR3 is 15 amino acids. The V gene's germline CDR1 is MDHEN and CDR2 SYDVKM. CDR3 region: CASSPQGEGGEKLFF. In DNA, the CDR3 is TGTGCCAGCAGCCCTCAGGGAGAAGGCGGTGAAAAACTGTTTTTT.

The V and J genes are TRBV7-9 and TRBJ2-3; D uncertain. The germline V gene has CDR1 SEHNR and CDR2 FQNEAQ (reference sequence). Trimming shortened V by 7 bases and J by 1 base, and 12 bases separated the two germline ends. The CDR3 consists of 14 residues. Here the CDR3 DNA reads TGTGCCAGCATGCTAAGTGGTGGCACAGATACGCAGTATTTT. Amino acids: CASMLSGGTDTQYF.

The V call is TRBV14, the J call TRBJ1-1; D gene uncertain. Looked up from germline, CDR1 is SGHDN and CDR2 is FVKESK. The CDR3 is 12 amino acids. Between the trimmed V and J ends, which lost 4 bases and 10 bases, there was a span of 13 bases. In DNA, the CDR3 is TGTGCCAGCAGCCTATCAGGAGTCGTAGCTTTCTTT. Translated: CASSLSGVVAFF.

The chain joins TRBV5-6 to TRBJ2-1; the D is unclear. Germline V gives CDR1 SGHDT, CDR2 YYEEEE. The germline V and J ends were trimmed by 2 bases and 0 bases, with 12 bases remaining between them. CDR3 length equals 16 residues. This CDR3 reads CASSFSLDGSYNEQFF. DNA of the CDR3: TGTGCCAGCAGCTTTTCACTGGATGGCTCCTACAATGAGCAGTTCTTC.

This sequence joins TRBV11-1 and TRBJ2-1; D uncertain. Germline CDR1 is SGHAT and CDR2 is FQDESV (reference sequence). V was cut by 3 bases and J by 5 bases, with 11 bases left in between. CDR3 size: 14 residues. This CDR3 reads CASSLGIGNNEQFF. For the CDR3, the DNA is TGTGCCAGCAGCTTGGGGATAGGCAACAATGAGCAGTTCTTC. Full variable domain (rest looked up from reference TRBV11-1 and TRBJ2-1): EAEVAQSPRYKITEKSQAVAFWCDPISGHATLYWYRQILGQGPELLVQFQDESVVDDSQLPKDRFSAERLKGVDSTLKIQPAELGDSAMYLCASSLGIGNNEQFFGPGTRLTVL.

This clone was recorded a few times. This chain joins TRBV4-2 and TRBJ1-5, with unresolved D. The CDR3 loop spans 15 amino acids. Germline CDR1 reads LGHNA; CDR2 reads YNFKEQ. The germline V and J ends were trimmed by 3 bases and 3 bases, with 12 bases remaining between them. The CDR3 DNA reads TGTGCCAGCAGCCAGAGTCGGGCCTCCAATCAGCCCCAGCATTTT. Translated, it gives CASSQSRASNQPQHF.

The V gene is TRBV7-9, the J gene TRBJ2-1, with 8 bases fitting TRBD1. Germline V gene lookup returns CDR1 SEHNR and CDR2 FQNEAQ (reference sequence). This CDR3 has 15 residues. The V gene end was trimmed by 5 bases and the J gene end by 6 bases; junction bases not matched to a gene: 9. CDR3 residues: CASSETGVYGNEQFF. The CDR3 DNA is TGTGCCAGCAGCGAGACAGGGGTATATGGCAATGAGCAGTTCTTC. Full variable domain (outside the CDR3, taken from reference TRBV7-9 and TRBJ2-1): DTGVSQNPRHKITKRGQNVTFRCDPISEHNRLYWYRQTLGQGPEFLTYFQNEAQLEKSRLLSDRFSAERPKGSFSTLEIQRTEQGDSAMYLCASSETGVYGNEQFFGPGTRLTVL.

The CDR3 spells CASSVEADLSYNEQFF. CDR3 coding DNA: TGTGCCAGCAGCGTAGAAGCGGACCTCTCCTACAATGAGCAGTTCTTC. The chain recombines TRBV9 with TRBJ2-1; perhaps TRBD2 as D (5 bases). This CDR3 spans 16 amino acids. The V end lost 0 bases, the J end lost 0 bases, and 10 bases lay between the germline ends. Germline CDR1 and CDR2: SGDLS and YYNGEE.

The chain carries TRBV7-2 and TRBJ1-4; 11 bases line up with TRBD1. The V gene's germline CDR1 is SGHTA and CDR2 FQGNSA. The CDR3 contains 14 residues. V trimming: 6 bases; J trimming: 8 bases; junction bases outside the gene matches: 5. This CDR3 is CASSWGQGGEKLFF. CDR3 DNA sequence: TGTGCCAGCAGTTGGGGACAGGGGGGCGAAAAACTGTTTTTT.